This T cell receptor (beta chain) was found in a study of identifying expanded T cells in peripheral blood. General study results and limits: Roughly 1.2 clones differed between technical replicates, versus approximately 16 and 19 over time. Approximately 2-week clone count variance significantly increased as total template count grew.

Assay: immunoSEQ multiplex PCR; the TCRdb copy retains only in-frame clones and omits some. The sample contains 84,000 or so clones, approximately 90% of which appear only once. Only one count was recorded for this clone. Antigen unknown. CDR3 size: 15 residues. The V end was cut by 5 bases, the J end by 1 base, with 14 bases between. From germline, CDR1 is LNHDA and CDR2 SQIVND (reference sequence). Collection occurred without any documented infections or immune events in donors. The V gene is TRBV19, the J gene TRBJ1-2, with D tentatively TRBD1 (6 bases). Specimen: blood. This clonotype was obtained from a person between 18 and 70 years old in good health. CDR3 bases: TGTGCCAGTAGTTCCACAGGGAAGGGTAACTATGGCTACACCTTC. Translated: CASSSTGKGNYGYTF.